This T cell receptor (beta chain) was recovered during a study of T cells in Graves' hyperthyroidism and ophthalmopathy. The TCR beta CDR3 regions underwent amplification using RNA transcripts as the source. The HTBI set primed first-round TCR CDR3 RT-PCR. Each CDR3 protein is one row after TCRdb ran MiXCR on the multiplex PCR reads. This sample yields 270,000 or so distinct CDR3 sequences, of which over 12% are seen a single time; over 25% belongs to the top ten. V lost 1 base, J lost 6 bases, and 13 bases lay in between. This CDR3 has 14 residues. Per germline, CDR1 LNHNV and CDR2 YYDKDF (reference sequence).

The TCR comes from a woman in her forties or fifties with Graves' hyperthyroidism that later progressed to Graves' ophthalmopathy. The sequencing input was blood. The chain has TRBV15 and TRBJ2-7; maybe TRBD1 (6 bases). The CDR3 nucleotides are TGTGCCACCAGCAGAGGTCTCAGGGGTTCCGAGCAGTACTTC. Its translation: CATSRGLRGSEQYF.